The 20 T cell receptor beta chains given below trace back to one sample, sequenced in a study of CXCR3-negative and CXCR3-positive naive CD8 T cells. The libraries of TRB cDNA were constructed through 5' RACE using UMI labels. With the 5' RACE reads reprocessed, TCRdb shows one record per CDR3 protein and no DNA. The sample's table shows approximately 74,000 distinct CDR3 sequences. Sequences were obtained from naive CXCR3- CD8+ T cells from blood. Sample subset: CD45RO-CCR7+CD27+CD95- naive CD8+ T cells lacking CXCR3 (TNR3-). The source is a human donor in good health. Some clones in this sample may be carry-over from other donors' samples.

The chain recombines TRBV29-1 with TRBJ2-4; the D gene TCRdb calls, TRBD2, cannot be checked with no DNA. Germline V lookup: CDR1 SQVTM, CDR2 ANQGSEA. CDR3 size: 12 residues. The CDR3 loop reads CSGMTGGNIQYF.

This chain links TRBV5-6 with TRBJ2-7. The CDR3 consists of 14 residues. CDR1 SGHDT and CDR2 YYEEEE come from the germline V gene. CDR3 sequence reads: CASSLNGNSYEQYF.

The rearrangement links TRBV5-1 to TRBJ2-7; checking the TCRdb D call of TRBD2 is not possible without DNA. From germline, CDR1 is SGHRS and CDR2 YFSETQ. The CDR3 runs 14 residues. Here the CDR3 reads CASSLAWGDYEQYF.

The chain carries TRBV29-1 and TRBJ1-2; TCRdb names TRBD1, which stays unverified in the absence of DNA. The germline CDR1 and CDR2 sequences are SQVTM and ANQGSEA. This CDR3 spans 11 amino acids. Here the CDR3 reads CSARLTDGYTF.

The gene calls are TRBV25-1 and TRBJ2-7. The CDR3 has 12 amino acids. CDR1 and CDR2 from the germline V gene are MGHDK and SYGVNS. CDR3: CASSELGYEQYF.

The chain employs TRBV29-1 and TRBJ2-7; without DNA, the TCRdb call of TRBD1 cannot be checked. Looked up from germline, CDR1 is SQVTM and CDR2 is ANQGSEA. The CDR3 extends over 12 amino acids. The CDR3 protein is CSVGQAGYEQYF.

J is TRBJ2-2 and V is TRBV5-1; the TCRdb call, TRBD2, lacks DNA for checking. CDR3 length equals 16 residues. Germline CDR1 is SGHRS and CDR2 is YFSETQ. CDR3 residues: CASSWGTSGNTGELFF.

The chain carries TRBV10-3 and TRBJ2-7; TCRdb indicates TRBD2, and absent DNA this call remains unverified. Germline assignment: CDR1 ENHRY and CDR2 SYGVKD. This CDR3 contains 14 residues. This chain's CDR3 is CAIGLAGRTYEQYF.

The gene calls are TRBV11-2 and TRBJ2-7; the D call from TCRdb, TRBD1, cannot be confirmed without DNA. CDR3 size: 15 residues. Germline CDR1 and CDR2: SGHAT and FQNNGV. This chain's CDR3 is CASSSPRQEPYEQYF.

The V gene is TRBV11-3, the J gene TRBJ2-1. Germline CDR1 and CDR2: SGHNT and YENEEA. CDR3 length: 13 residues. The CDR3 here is CASSLSLAYEQFF.

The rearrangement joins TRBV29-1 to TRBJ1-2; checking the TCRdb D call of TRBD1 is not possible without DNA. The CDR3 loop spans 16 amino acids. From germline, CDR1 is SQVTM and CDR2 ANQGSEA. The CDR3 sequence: CSVLQQQGTSNYGYTF.

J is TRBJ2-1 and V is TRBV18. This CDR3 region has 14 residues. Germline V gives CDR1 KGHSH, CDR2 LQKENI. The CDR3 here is CASSPPALSDEQFF.

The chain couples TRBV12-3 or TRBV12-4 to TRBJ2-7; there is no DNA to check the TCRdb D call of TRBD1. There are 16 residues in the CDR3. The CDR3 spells CASSSGPSLANYEQYF.

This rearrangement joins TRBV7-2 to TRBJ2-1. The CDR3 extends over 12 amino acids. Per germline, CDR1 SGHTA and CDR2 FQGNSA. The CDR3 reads CASSLRTDEQFF.

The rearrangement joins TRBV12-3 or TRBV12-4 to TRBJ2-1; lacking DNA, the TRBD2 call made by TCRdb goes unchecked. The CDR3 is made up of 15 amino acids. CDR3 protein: CASFPSPGGPGEQFF.

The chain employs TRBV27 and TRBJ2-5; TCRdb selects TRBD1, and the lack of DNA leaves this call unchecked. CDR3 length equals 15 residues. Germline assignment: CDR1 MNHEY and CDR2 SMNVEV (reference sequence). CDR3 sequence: CASSPGQGAGETQYF.

The CDR3 loop is CASSAQGAFTDTQYF. V gene TRBV9 combines with J gene TRBJ2-3; TCRdb designates TRBD1, a call that cannot be tested without DNA. CDR1 and CDR2 from the germline V gene are SGDLS and YYNGEE. There are 15 residues in the CDR3.

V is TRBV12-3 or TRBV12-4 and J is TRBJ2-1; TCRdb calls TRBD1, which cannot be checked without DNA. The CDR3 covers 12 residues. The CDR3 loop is CASSAPGSEQFF.

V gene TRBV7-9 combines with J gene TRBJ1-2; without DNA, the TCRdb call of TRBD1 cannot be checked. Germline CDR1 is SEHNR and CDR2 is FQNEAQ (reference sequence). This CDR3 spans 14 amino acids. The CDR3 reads CASSPTGEVYGYTF.

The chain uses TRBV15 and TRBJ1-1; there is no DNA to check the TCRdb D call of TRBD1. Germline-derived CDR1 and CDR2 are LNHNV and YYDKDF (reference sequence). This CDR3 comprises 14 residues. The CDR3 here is CATSREGEDTEAFF.